This TCR beta chain was identified in a study of T cells after yellow fever vaccination. Across the study: Some fractions had low cell numbers, and these were prepared with SMART-Seq v4 Ultra Low Input. General study results and limits: Peaking faster, on day 5 versus 15, the secondary response was nonetheless weaker. The booster response re-showed most primary clones: 96% CD4, approximately 90% CD8.

In TCRdb, the 5' RACE reads were re-called with MiXCR into one record per CDR3 protein. Of a few hundred thousand distinct CDR3 sequences listed, less than 7.5% are singletons. The ends lost 8 bases at V and 4 bases at J; junction bases unmatched: 10. This CDR3 spans 15 amino acids. In germline, CDR1 is ENHRY, CDR2 SYGVKD. This clonotype was found many times. What it recognizes is unknown. The sample here was CD4+ T cells sorted from PBMCs, taken on the day of the yellow fever booster vaccination. The clonotype originates from a man aged 25 to 40 who received the YFV17D yellow fever vaccine. The chain links TRBV10-3 to TRBJ2-3; 9 nucleotides agree with TRBD1. CDR3 sequence reads: CAISWGQGASDTQYF. CDR3 nucleotides: TGTGCCATCTCTTGGGGACAGGGAGCGTCAGATACGCAGTATTTT.